A single sample gave rise to the 9 T cell receptor beta chains below, sequenced in a study of T cell responses to AZD1222 COVID-19 vaccine. The data were produced by immunoSEQ multiplex PCR, yet TCRdb's version contains in-frame clones alone and is incomplete. This table has 100,000 to 150,000 clones, about nine tenths appearing once. The sample consisted of peripheral blood, taken on day 0 of AZD1222 vaccination. These TCRs come from an adult in good health.

V and J are TRBV3-1 (or the pseudogene TRBV3-2) and TRBJ1-3, with 8 bases that match TRBD1. V was pared by 7 bases and J by 7 bases, with 9 bases of the junction left unmatched. Germline V gene data show CDR1 as LGHDT and CDR2 as YNNKEL (reference sequence). This CDR3 has 14 amino acids. The CDR3 sequence is CASTLGQGMNTIYF. The CDR3 nucleotides read TGTGCCAGCACCCTCGGACAGGGAATGAACACCATATATTTT.

V usage is TRBV24-1 and J usage is TRBJ1-5; D uncertain. Trimming took off 0 bases at V and 2 bases at J, with 10 bases between the two ends. The CDR3 consists of 16 residues. CDR1 is KGHDR, CDR2 SFDVKD, per germline. CDR3 amino acids: CATSDLGYGCNQPQHF. The CDR3, as DNA: TGTGCCACCAGTGATTTGGGGTATGGCTGCAATCAGCCCCAGCATTTT.

The chain couples TRBV30 to TRBJ1-1; no clear D. With 5 bases removed from V and 0 bases from J, the gap between germline ends came to 13 bases. Germline V CDR1 and CDR2: GTSNPN, SVGIG (reference sequence). There are 14 residues in the CDR3. DNA of the CDR3: TGTGCCTGGTGTATTGATAACATGAACACTGAAGCTTTCTTT. Protein sequence: CAWCIDNMNTEAFF.

This sequence joins TRBV7-9 and TRBJ2-1, with 13 positions matching TRBD2. The CDR3 consists of 14 residues. V trimming: 8 bases; J trimming: 9 bases; junction bases outside the gene matches: 7. CDR1 SEHNR and CDR2 FQNEAQ come from the germline V gene (reference sequence). The CDR3 DNA follows: TGTGCCAGCGTAACTAGCGGGAGGGCCGTTGAGCAGTTCTTC. It yields the protein CASVTSGRAVEQFF.

This chain joins TRBV5-6 and TRBJ2-6, with D possibly matching TRBD1 (6 bases). CDR3 size: 14 residues. Trimming removed 3 bases at V and 2 bases at J, with 6 bases between. The germline CDR1 and CDR2 sequences are SGHDT and YYEEEE. In DNA, the CDR3 is TGTGCCAGCAGCTACAGGGCTGGGGCCAACGTCCTGACTTTC. It is translated as CASSYRAGANVLTF. Supplemented by reference TRBV5-6 and TRBJ2-6, the full variable domain reads DAGVTQSPTHLIKTRGQQVTLRCSPKSGHDTVSWYQQALGQGPQFIFQYYEEEERQRGNFPDRFSGHQFPNYSSELNVNALLLGDSALYLCASSYRAGANVLTFGAGSRLTVL.

This clone has a single count. The chain combines TRBV4-1 with TRBJ1-5; 7 positions agree with TRBD1. The V gene end was trimmed by 2 bases and the J gene end by 9 bases; junction bases not matched to a gene: 10. The length of the CDR3 is 15 residues. From germline, CDR1 is MGHRA and CDR2 YSYEKL. The CDR3 loop is CASSQTDRDLGPQHF. The CDR3 DNA reads as TGCGCCAGCAGCCAAACAGACAGGGACCTGGGGCCCCAGCATTTT.

V gene TRBV24-1 combines with J gene TRBJ1-5, with 8 bases fitting TRBD1. The CDR3 length is 14 residues. Per the germline V gene, CDR1 is KGHDR and CDR2 is SFDVKD. V trimming: 9 bases; J trimming: 4 bases; junction bases outside the gene matches: 7. The CDR3 protein is CATQFDRGNQPQHF. DNA of the CDR3: TGTGCCACCCAATTTGACAGGGGTAATCAGCCCCAGCATTTT.

This clone was observed a single time. This rearrangement joins TRBV29-1 to TRBJ2-3, with a weak D call TRBD2 (5 bases). This CDR3 region has 11 residues. V was shortened by 6 bases and J by 8 bases, with 12 bases between the two germline ends. CDR1 and CDR2 (germline): SQVTM, ANQGSEA. CDR3 loop: CSVLREFTQYF. In DNA, the CDR3 is TGCAGCGTCCTAAGGGAGTTTACGCAGTATTTT.

The genes are TRBV27 and TRBJ1-1; D unresolved. Trimming removed 3 bases from V and 2 bases from J, with 7 bases in between. Germline values: CDR1 MNHEY, CDR2 SMNVEV (reference sequence). This CDR3 spans 13 amino acids. The CDR3 DNA reads as TGTGCCAGCAGTTTCCCGGGAAACACTGAAGCTTTCTTT. It codes for CASSFPGNTEAFF.